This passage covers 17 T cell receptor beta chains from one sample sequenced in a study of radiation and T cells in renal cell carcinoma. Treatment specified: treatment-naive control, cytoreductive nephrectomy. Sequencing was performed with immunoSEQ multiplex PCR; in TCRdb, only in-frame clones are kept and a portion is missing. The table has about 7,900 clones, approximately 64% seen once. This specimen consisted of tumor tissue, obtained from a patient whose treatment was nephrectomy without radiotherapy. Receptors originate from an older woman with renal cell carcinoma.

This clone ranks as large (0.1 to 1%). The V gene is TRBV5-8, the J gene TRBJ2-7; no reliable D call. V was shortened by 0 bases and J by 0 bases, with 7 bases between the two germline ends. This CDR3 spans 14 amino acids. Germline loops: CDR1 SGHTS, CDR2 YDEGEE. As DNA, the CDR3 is TGTGCCAGCAGCTTGGTGCTGAACTCCTACGAGCAGTACTTC. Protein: CASSLVLNSYEQYF.

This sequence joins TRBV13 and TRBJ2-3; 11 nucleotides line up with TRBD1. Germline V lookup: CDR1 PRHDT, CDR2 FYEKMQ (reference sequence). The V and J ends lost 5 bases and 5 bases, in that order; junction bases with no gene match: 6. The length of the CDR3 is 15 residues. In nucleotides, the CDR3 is TGTGCCAGCAGCCCCCGGGACAGGGGGAGAGATACGCAGTATTTT. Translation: CASSPRDRGRDTQYF.

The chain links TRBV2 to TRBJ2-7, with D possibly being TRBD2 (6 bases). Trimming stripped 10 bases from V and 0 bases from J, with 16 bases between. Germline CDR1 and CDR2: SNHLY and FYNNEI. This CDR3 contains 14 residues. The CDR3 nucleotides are TGTGCCAACGGAGGGCGGCCTGCCTCCTACGAGCAGTACTTC. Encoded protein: CANGGRPASYEQYF. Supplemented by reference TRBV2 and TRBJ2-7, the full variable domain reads EPEVTQTPSHQVTQMGQEVILRCVPISNHLYFYWYRQILGQKVEFLVSFYNNEISEKSEIFDDQFSVERPDGSNFTLKIRSTKLEDSAMYFCANGGRPASYEQYFGPGTRLTVT.

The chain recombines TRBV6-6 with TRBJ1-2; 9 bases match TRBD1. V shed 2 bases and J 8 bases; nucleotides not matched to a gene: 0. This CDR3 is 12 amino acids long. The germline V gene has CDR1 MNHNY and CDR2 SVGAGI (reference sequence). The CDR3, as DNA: TGTGCCAGCAGTTACACAGGGGGCGGCTACACCTTC. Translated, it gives CASSYTGGGYTF.

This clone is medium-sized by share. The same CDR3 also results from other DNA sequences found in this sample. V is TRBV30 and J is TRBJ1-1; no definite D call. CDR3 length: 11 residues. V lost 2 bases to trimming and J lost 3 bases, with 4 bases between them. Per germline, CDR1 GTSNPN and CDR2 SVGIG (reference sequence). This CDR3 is CAWSYDTEAFF. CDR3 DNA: TGTGCCTGGAGTTACGACACTGAAGCTTTCTTT.

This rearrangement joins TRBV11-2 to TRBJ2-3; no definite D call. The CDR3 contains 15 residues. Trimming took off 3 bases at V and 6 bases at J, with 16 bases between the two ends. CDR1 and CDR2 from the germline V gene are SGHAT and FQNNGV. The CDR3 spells CASSLSIGYTDTQYF. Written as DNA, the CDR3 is TGTGCCAGCAGCTTGTCAATAGGGTACACCGATACGCAGTATTTT.

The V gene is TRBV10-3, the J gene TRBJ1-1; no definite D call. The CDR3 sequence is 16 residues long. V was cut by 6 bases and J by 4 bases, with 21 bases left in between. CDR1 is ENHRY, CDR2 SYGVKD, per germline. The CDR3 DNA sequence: TGTGCCATCAGCCCTCGGACGCCAGCTATGGGCACTGAAGCTTTCTTT. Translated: CAISPRTPAMGTEAFF.

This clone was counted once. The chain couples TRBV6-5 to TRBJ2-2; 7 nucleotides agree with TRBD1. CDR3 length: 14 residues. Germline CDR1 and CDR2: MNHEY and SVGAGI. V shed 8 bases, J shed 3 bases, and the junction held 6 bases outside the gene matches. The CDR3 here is CASEDRADTGELFF. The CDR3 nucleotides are TGTGCCAGCGAAGACAGGGCGGACACCGGGGAGCTGTTTTTT.

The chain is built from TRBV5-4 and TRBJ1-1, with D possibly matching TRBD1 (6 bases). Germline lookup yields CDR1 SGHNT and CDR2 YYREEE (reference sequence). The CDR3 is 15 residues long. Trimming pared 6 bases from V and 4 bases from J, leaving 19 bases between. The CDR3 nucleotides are TGTGCCAGCACCCGGGGGGCGGCGAGTTCCACTGAAGCTTTCTTT. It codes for CASTRGAASSTEAFF. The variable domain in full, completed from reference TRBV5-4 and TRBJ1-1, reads ETGVTQSPTHLIKTRGQQVTLRCSSQSGHNTVSWYQQALGQGPQFIFQYYREEENGRGNFPPRFSGLQFPNYSSELNVNALELDDSALYLCASTRGAASSTEAFFGQGTRLTVV.

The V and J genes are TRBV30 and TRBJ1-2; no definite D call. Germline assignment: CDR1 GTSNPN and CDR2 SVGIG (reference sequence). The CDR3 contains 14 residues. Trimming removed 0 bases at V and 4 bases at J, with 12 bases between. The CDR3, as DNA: TGTGCCTGGAGTGTACGACCCACCGCCTATGGCTACACCTTC. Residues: CAWSVRPTAYGYTF.

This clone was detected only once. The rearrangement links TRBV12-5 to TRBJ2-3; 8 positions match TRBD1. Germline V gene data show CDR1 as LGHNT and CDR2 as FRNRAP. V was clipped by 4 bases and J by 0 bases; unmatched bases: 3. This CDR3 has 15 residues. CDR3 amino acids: CASGWGTGSTDTQYF. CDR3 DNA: TGTGCTAGTGGTTGGGGGACAGGAAGCACAGATACGCAGTATTTT.

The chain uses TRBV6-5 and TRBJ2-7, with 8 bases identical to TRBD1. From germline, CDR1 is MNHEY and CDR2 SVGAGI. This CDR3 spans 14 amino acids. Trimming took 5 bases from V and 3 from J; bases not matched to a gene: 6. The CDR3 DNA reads TGTGCCAGCAGTAGGCTCGGACAGGGCTACGAGCAGTACTTC. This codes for CASSRLGQGYEQYF.

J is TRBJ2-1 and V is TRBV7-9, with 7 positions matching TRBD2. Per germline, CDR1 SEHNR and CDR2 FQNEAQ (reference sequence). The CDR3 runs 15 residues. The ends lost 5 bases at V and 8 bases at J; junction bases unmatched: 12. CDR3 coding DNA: TGTGCCAGCAGCCCTCCGGGACTAAGTGTGGATGAGCAGTTCTTC. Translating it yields CASSPPGLSVDEQFF.

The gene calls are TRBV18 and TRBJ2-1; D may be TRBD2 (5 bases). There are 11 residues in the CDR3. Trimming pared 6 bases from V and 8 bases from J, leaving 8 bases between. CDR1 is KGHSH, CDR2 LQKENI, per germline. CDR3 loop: CASSDSDEQFF. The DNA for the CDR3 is TGTGCCAGCTCCGATAGCGATGAGCAGTTCTTC.

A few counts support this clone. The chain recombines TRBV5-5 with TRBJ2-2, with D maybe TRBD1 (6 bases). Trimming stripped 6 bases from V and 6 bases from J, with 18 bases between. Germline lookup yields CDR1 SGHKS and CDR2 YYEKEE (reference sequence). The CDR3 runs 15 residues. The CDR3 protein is CASNPGHGSPGELFF. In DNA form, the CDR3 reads TGTGCCAGCAACCCGGGACATGGTAGTCCCGGGGAGCTGTTTTTT.

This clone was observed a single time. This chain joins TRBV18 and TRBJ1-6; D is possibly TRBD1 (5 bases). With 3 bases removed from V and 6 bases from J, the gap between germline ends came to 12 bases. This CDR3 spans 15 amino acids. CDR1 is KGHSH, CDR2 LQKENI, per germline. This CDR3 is CASSPQDTFNSPLHF. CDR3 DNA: TGTGCCAGCTCACCCCAGGACACTTTTAATTCACCCCTCCACTTT.

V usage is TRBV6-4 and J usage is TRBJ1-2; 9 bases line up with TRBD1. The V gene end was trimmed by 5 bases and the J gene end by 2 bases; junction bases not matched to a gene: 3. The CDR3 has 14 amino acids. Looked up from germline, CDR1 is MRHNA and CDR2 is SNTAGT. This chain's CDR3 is CASSYTGGNYGYTF. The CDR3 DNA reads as TGTGCCAGCAGTTATACAGGGGGCAACTATGGCTACACCTTC.